The source of this TCR beta chain is a study of T cell repertoires in cytomegalovirus infection. Study overall: Matching HLA type and CMV infection were both indicated by public TCR beta signatures.

Study conclusions and caveats: Dominating the ex vivo response were HLA-C-restricted CMV-specific TCR beta clonotypes.

Germline V CDR1 and CDR2: MNHNS, SASEGT. CDR3 length: 15 residues. Trimming removed 6 bases from V and 3 bases from J, with 18 bases in between. One entry per CDR3 protein, called by TCRdb with MiXCR from the reads. This sample has roughly 80,000 distinct CDR3 sequences, with roughly a quarter found just once. This clonotype has more than one count but fewer than ten. Antigen: not known. This sequence originates from a human donor in good health (CMV status not recorded). Some clones in this sample may be carry-over from other donors' samples. The sample in question was CD8+ T cells from cultured PBMCs, obtained from culture after CMV antigen stimulation. The chain joins TRBV6-1 to TRBJ2-7, with a tentative D call TRBD1 (6 bases). The CDR3 region is CASSWGQGEGYEQYF. In DNA form, the CDR3 reads TGTGCCAGCAGCTGGGGGCAGGGCGAAGGCTACGAGCAGTACTTC.